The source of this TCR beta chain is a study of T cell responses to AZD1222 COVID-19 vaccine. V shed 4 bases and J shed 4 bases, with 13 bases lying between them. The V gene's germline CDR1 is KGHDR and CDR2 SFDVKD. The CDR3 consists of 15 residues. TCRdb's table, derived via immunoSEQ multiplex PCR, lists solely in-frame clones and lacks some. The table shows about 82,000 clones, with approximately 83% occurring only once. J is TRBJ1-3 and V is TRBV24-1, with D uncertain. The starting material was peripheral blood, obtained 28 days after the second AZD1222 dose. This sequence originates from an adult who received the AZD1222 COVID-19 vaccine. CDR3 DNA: TGTGCCACCAGTGACGTCGGCGGGCGCGGAAACACCATATATTTT. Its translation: CATSDVGGRGNTIYF.